A selection of T cell receptor beta chains follows, all from one sample in a study of T cell responses to AZD1222 COVID-19 vaccine. Sequencing used immunoSEQ multiplex PCR; TCRdb keeps in-frame clones, though not all of them. Of about 160,000 clones in the sample, approximately 92% are singletons; the top ten hold approximately 3.6%. The starting material was peripheral blood, obtained 28 days after the second AZD1222 dose. The receptors originated from an adult who received the AZD1222 COVID-19 vaccine. CDR3s include the opening cysteine and the closing phenylalanine or tryptophan. D genes are given only for firm matches.

>-|TRBJ2-1|TRBV5-1
TGCGCCAGCAGCCCCCCGGGGTTGGGTTCCTACAATGAGCAGTTCTTC
CASSPPGLGSYNEQFF
>-|TRBJ2-5|TRBV3-1/TRBV3-2
TGTGCCAGCAGCCCAAGCACCACGGAGACCCAGTACTTC
CASSPSTTETQYF
>TRBD1|TRBJ2-7|TRBV7-3
TGTGCCAGCAGCTTAGAGGGACAGGGTCCCTACGAGCAGTACTTC
CASSLEGQGPYEQYF
>-|TRBJ1-1|TRBV25-1
TGTGCCAGCAGTGAAGGCAGAGGAATGAACACTGAAGCTTTCTTT
CASSEGRGMNTEAFF
>TRBD1|TRBJ1-5|TRBV5-1
TGCGCCAGCAGCCCCGGGACAGGGGACTATAGCAATCAGCCCCAGCATTTT
CASSPGTGDYSNQPQHF
>-|TRBJ1-1|TRBV30
TGTGCCTGGAGTGTACGTCTGGATTCCCTCACGAACACTGAAGCTTTCTTT
CAWSVRLDSLTNTEAFF
>TRBD2|TRBJ2-7|TRBV3-1/TRBV3-2
TGTGCCAGCAGCCACGGGACTAGATCCTACGAGCAGTACTTC
CASSHGTRSYEQYF
>-|TRBJ2-7|TRBV3-1/TRBV3-2
TGTGCCAGCAGCCAAGATCTGGGGGGGACAGTCCACGAGCAGTACTTC
CASSQDLGGTVHEQYF
>TRBD1|TRBJ2-2|TRBV18
TGTGCCAGCTCCTTCGGACAGGGGGCCGTCACCGGGGAGCTGTTTTTT
CASSFGQGAVTGELFF
>-|TRBJ1-2|TRBV5-5
TGTGCCAGCAGCCCCGCGGCGGGCTCTAACTATGGCTACACCTTC
CASSPAAGSNYGYTF
>TRBD2|TRBJ2-1|TRBV9
TGTGCCAGCAGCGATAGCGGGACTTCCTACAATGAGCAGTTCTTC
CASSDSGTSYNEQFF